These 30 T cell receptor beta chains came from one sample sequenced in a study of cytomegalovirus exposure and HLA in healthy donors. The PCR ran on 60 Vbeta and 13 Jbeta primers. Data came from immunoSEQ multiplex PCR; TCRdb stores just in-frame clones and leaves some out. The sample has roughly 160,000 clones, more than 80% seen once; the top ten hold 2% to 3%. Sequences were obtained from PBMCs. The receptors originated from a male donor in good health and CMV-seronegative.

This sequence joins TRBV7-2 and TRBJ2-7; TRBD2 aligns across 7 bases. This CDR3 is 15 amino acids long. Germline CDR1 reads SGHTA; CDR2 reads FQGNSA. V was pared by 8 bases and J by 0 bases, with 10 bases of the junction left unmatched. CDR3 bases: TGTGCCAGCGCTTTAAGGCGGGGGACCTCCTACGAGCAGTACTTC. Translation gives CASALRRGTSYEQYF. Filled out from reference TRBV7-2 and TRBJ2-7, the complete variable domain reads GAGVSQSPSNKVTEKGKDVELRCDPISGHTALYWYRQSLGQGLEFLIYFQGNSAPDKSGLPSDRFSAERTGGSVSTLTIQRTQQEDSAVYLCASALRRGTSYEQYFGPGTRLTVT.

V usage is TRBV18 and J usage is TRBJ2-7; 9 nucleotides agree with TRBD1. CDR1 and CDR2 (germline): KGHSH, LQKENI. V was pared by 3 bases and J by 5 bases, with 5 bases of the junction left unmatched. CDR3 size: 14 residues. In DNA, the CDR3 is TGTGCCAGCTCACCCGGACAGGGGTTCCACGAGCAGTACTTC. Translation: CASSPGQGFHEQYF.

The rearrangement uses TRBV2 and TRBJ1-5; 9 bases map to TRBD1. Germline V gene data show CDR1 as SNHLY and CDR2 as FYNNEI. V dropped 6 bases and J dropped 0; count of bases not matched to a gene: 3. The CDR3 length is 15 residues. The CDR3 sequence: CASSGTGPSNQPQHF. In DNA, the CDR3 is TGTGCCAGCAGCGGGACAGGGCCTAGCAATCAGCCCCAGCATTTT.

This clone has just one count. The rearrangement uses TRBV6-5 and TRBJ2-5; 9 positions agree with TRBD2. Germline CDR1 reads MNHEY; CDR2 reads SVGAGI. With V trimmed by 8 bases and J by 2 bases, 6 bases remained unmatched. The CDR3 runs to 14 residues. The CDR3 sequence: CASGGGGAQETQYF. The CDR3 DNA is TGTGCCAGCGGGGGCGGGGGGGCGCAAGAGACCCAGTACTTC.

This chain uses TRBV7-2 with TRBJ1-1; TRBD1 might be the D (6 bases). The V gene lost 4 bases and the J gene lost 1 base, with 19 bases spanning the gap. CDR1 and CDR2 (germline): SGHTA, FQGNSA. This CDR3 contains 17 residues. CDR3 nucleotides: TGTGCCAGCAGCTCGAAAGGCACAGGGTGGGGGAACACTGAAGCTTTCTTT. As protein: CASSSKGTGWGNTEAFF.

The genes are TRBV5-6 and TRBJ2-1; no clear D gene. This CDR3 spans 14 amino acids. Germline assignment: CDR1 SGHDT and CDR2 YYEEEE. V was trimmed by 2 bases and J by 7 bases, leaving 13 bases between them. The CDR3 bases are TGTGCCAGCAGCTTTCTAGAATTGAGGAATGAGCAGTTCTTC. Protein: CASSFLELRNEQFF.

A few counts support this clone. This chain links TRBV9 with TRBJ2-1; 7 bases are a match to TRBD2. This CDR3 is built from 15 residues. Germline trimming cut 0 bases from V and 6 bases from J; bases unmatched to any gene: 6. CDR1 and CDR2 from the germline V gene are SGDLS and YYNGEE. CDR3 DNA: TGTGCCAGCAGCGTAGATGGCGGGGGTGGCAATGAGCAGTTCTTC. This encodes CASSVDGGGGNEQFF.

The rearrangement uses TRBV10-3 and TRBJ2-7; maybe TRBD1 (6 bases). Per the germline V gene, CDR1 is ENHRY and CDR2 is SYGVKD. V was shortened by 4 bases and J by 6 bases, with 19 bases between the two germline ends. The CDR3 totals 15 residues. The CDR3 sequence is CAISVIDLKGVEQYF. The CDR3 DNA is TGTGCCATCAGTGTTATCGATCTCAAGGGGGTCGAGCAGTACTTC.

This chain connects TRBV29-1 to TRBJ2-3; possibly TRBD2 for D (5 bases). The V end was cut by 3 bases, the J end by 0 bases, with 13 bases between. This CDR3 is built from 15 residues. Germline CDR1 reads SQVTM; CDR2 reads ANQGSEA. The CDR3: CSVEGGSASTDTQYF. In nucleotides, the CDR3 is TGCAGCGTTGAGGGTGGGAGCGCTAGCACAGATACGCAGTATTTT.

This clone was counted between two and nine times. The chain combines TRBV19 with TRBJ1-5; the match to TRBD1 covers 8 bases. There are 15 residues in the CDR3. The V gene end was trimmed by 4 bases and the J gene end by 2 bases; junction bases not matched to a gene: 4. Germline assignment: CDR1 LNHDA and CDR2 SQIVND (reference sequence). CDR3 residues: CASSTGTGGNQPQHF. CDR3 nucleotide sequence: TGTGCCAGTAGTACGGGGACAGGTGGCAATCAGCCCCAGCATTTT. The full variable domain, in which reference TRBV19 and TRBJ1-5 provide the parts outside the CDR3, is DGGITQSPKYLFRKEGQNVTLSCEQNLNHDAMYWYRQDPGQGLRLIYYSQIVNDFQKGDIAEGYSVSREKKESFPLTVTSAQKNPTAFYLCASSTGTGGNQPQHFGDGTRLSIL.

The V call is TRBV28, the J call TRBJ2-3; tentative D call: TRBD1 (6 bases). The V end lost 4 bases, the J end lost 3 bases, and 14 bases lay between the germline ends. This CDR3 is 15 amino acids long. Looked up from germline, CDR1 is MDHEN and CDR2 is SYDVKM. The CDR3 loop reads CASSSPWQGTDTQYF. The CDR3 DNA follows: TGTGCCAGCAGTTCCCCATGGCAGGGGACAGATACGCAGTATTTT.

Here the CDR3 reads CATSRRGQLLWEETQYF. CDR3 nucleotide sequence: TGTGCCACCAGCAGAAGAGGACAACTGTTATGGGAAGAGACCCAGTACTTC. The chain recombines TRBV15 with TRBJ2-5; a weak D match, TRBD1 (5 bases). The germline gives CDR1 LNHNV, CDR2 YYDKDF (reference sequence). The CDR3 totals 17 residues. V lost 2 bases and J lost 3, with 19 bases in between.

The rearrangement links TRBV28 to TRBJ2-7; TRBD1 matches at 11 bases. Germline trimming cut 5 bases from V and 3 bases from J; bases unmatched to any gene: 9. The CDR3 runs 16 residues. CDR1 and CDR2 from the germline V gene are MDHEN and SYDVKM. The CDR3 DNA follows: TGTGCCAGCAGTACATGGGACAGGGGGGGCAGCTACGAGCAGTACTTC. It specifies CASSTWDRGGSYEQYF.

This rearrangement joins TRBV7-9 to TRBJ1-1; no firm D call. Between the trimmed V and J ends, which lost 5 bases and 3 bases, there was a span of 19 bases. The CDR3 has 16 residues. Germline CDR1 is SEHNR and CDR2 is FQNEAQ (reference sequence). CDR3 nucleotide sequence: TGTGCCAGCAGCCCTCCTGGGTCCTTTGAGGACACTGAAGCTTTCTTT. This sequence encodes CASSPPGSFEDTEAFF.

CDR3 sequence: CASSLGLAGGATGELFF. Written as DNA, the CDR3 is TGTGCCAGCAGCTTGGGACTAGCGGGGGGAGCCACCGGGGAGCTGTTTTTT. The V call is TRBV5-4, the J call TRBJ2-2, with 13 nucleotides matching TRBD2. The CDR3 is 17 amino acids. In germline, CDR1 is SGHNT, CDR2 YYREEE (reference sequence). The V and J ends lost 0 bases and 4 bases, in that order; junction bases with no gene match: 3.

This chain's CDR3 is CASSTPGRGNNYGYTF. The DNA of the CDR3 is TGTGCCAGTAGTACCCCAGGTAGGGGGAATAACTATGGCTACACCTTC. The rearrangement joins TRBV19 to TRBJ1-2; maybe TRBD1 (6 bases). Germline V gene sequence: CDR1 LNHDA, CDR2 SQIVND (reference sequence). The ends were cut back, 4 bases at V and 1 base at J, with 16 bases in the middle. The CDR3 has 16 residues. Supplemented by reference TRBV19 and TRBJ1-2, the full variable domain reads DGGITQSPKYLFRKEGQNVTLSCEQNLNHDAMYWYRQDPGQGLRLIYYSQIVNDFQKGDIAEGYSVSREKKESFPLTVTSAQKNPTAFYLCASSTPGRGNNYGYTFGSGTRLTVV.

The V and J genes are TRBV6-5 and TRBJ2-3; possibly TRBD1 for D (5 bases). V was pared by 6 bases and J by 2 bases, with 12 bases between. Germline assignment: CDR1 MNHEY and CDR2 SVGAGI. The CDR3 loop spans 14 amino acids. Here the CDR3 reads CASRQDSFTDTQYF. The CDR3 DNA sequence: TGTGCCAGCAGACAGGATTCATTCACAGATACGCAGTATTTT.

The V and J genes are TRBV7-8 and TRBJ1-4; 9 bases are a match to TRBD1. This CDR3 has 14 amino acids. The junction had 4 bases not matched to a gene; V was cut back by 5 bases and J by 6 bases. Germline CDR1 SGHVS, CDR2 FQNEAQ. The CDR3 DNA sequence: TGTGCCAGCAGCCCTCGGACAGGGGATGAAAAACTGTTTTTT. It is translated as CASSPRTGDEKLFF.

The chain joins TRBV4-2 to TRBJ2-3, with 8 bases aligning to TRBD2. CDR3 size: 17 residues. Germline assignment: CDR1 LGHNA and CDR2 YNFKEQ. V trimming: 3 bases; J trimming: 3 bases; junction bases outside the gene matches: 11. This chain's CDR3 is CASSQRRGASGTDTQYF. CDR3 DNA sequence: TGTGCCAGCAGCCAGCGAAGAGGGGCTAGCGGGACAGATACGCAGTATTTT.

V is TRBV18 and J is TRBJ2-5; possible D gene TRBD1, 6 bases. This CDR3 region has 14 residues. Germline V gives CDR1 KGHSH, CDR2 LQKENI. V was cut by 3 bases and J by 1 base, with 9 bases left in between. CDR3 nucleotides: TGTGCCAGCTCACCTCTCAGGGGCCAAGAGACCCAGTACTTC. This sequence encodes CASSPLRGQETQYF.

CDR3 sequence: CASAGTDRSYEQYF. CDR3 nucleotides: TGCGCCAGCGCGGGGACAGACCGCTCCTACGAGCAGTACTTC. The chain combines TRBV5-1 with TRBJ2-7; weak D call: TRBD1 (7 bases). Trimming took 7 bases from V and 0 from J, leaving 14 bases between them. This CDR3 spans 14 amino acids. From germline, CDR1 is SGHRS and CDR2 YFSETQ. The full variable domain, with the rest looked up from reference TRBV5-1 and TRBJ2-7, is KAGVTQTPRYLIKTRGQQVTLSCSPISGHRSVSWYQQTPGQGLQFLFEYFSETQRNKGNFPGRFSGRQFSNSRSEMNVSTLELGDSALYLCASAGTDRSYEQYFGPGTRLTVT.

The chain joins TRBV4-3 to TRBJ1-5; D not certain. This CDR3 spans 16 amino acids. CDR1 and CDR2 from the germline V gene are LGHNA and YSLEER. Trimming cost V 1 base and J 9 bases, with 19 bases left between them. CDR3 bases: TGCGCCAGCAGCCAAGTGCGGCTGGTCAGCCCCCCGCCCCAGCATTTT. Its translation: CASSQVRLVSPPPQHF.

CDR3 amino acids: CASSTGHRTHGYTF. The CDR3 region has the DNA TGTGCCAGCAGCACAGGACACCGAACTCATGGCTACACCTTC. V and J are TRBV21-1 and TRBJ1-2; the DNA was not used to check the table's D call, TRBD1. TRBV21-1 counts as a pseudogene. This CDR3 spans 14 amino acids.

The chain joins TRBV2 to TRBJ1-2; D is ambiguous. The V gene's germline CDR1 is SNHLY and CDR2 FYNNEI. This CDR3 contains 12 residues. V shed 5 bases and J shed 2 bases, with 6 bases lying between them. This CDR3 is CASSSRNYGYTF. Written as DNA, the CDR3 is TGTGCCAGCAGTTCGCGGAACTATGGCTACACCTTC.

The chain couples TRBV28 to TRBJ2-2; maybe TRBD2 (6 bases). CDR3 size: 12 residues. The germline gives CDR1 MDHEN, CDR2 SYDVKM. V gave up 6 bases and J gave up 7 bases, with 9 bases separating them. In DNA, the CDR3 is TGTGCCAGCAGACTAGCTATCGGGGAGCTGTTTTTT. Translated: CASRLAIGELFF.

This clone was observed a single time. This chain joins TRBV7-2 and TRBJ2-7, with 9 bases matching TRBD2. The CDR3 contains 14 residues. CDR1 and CDR2 (germline): SGHTA, FQGNSA. Trimming cost V 3 bases and J 5 bases; bases outside gene matches: 5. CDR3 nucleotides: TGTGCCAGCAGCTTTAGCGGGAGTTCCGACGAGCAGTACTTC. The encoded protein is CASSFSGSSDEQYF.

V and J are TRBV5-1 and TRBJ2-5, with 9 nucleotides matching TRBD1. Trimming at V came to 3 bases and at J to 3 bases, leaving 6 bases not matched to a gene. The CDR3 loop spans 15 amino acids. CDR1 and CDR2 from the germline V gene are SGHRS and YFSETQ. Here the CDR3 DNA reads TGCGCCAGCAGCTGGATGGGACAGGGTGAAGAGACCCAGTACTTC. Its protein product is CASSWMGQGEETQYF.

The chain links TRBV28 to TRBJ1-4; D is unresolved. V dropped 7 bases and J dropped 0 bases, with 12 bases sitting between them. Per the germline V gene, CDR1 is MDHEN and CDR2 is SYDVKM. This CDR3 has 15 amino acids. The CDR3 is CASTTNGATNEKLFF. The CDR3, as DNA: TGTGCCAGCACTACTAACGGTGCAACTAATGAAAAACTGTTTTTT.

This CDR3 reads CSGVAGGYEQYF. The CDR3 region has the DNA TGCAGCGGTGTAGCGGGAGGTTACGAGCAGTACTTC. The rearrangement joins TRBV29-1 to TRBJ2-7; 10 bases align to TRBD2. V lost 7 bases to trimming and J lost 4 bases; unmatched junction nucleotides: 4. Per germline, CDR1 SQVTM and CDR2 ANQGSEA. The CDR3 loop spans 12 amino acids.

The genes are TRBV18 and TRBJ1-3; tentative D call: TRBD1 (6 bases). Deletions cut 5 bases from V and 2 bases from J, with 16 bases between. Germline assignment: CDR1 KGHSH and CDR2 LQKENI. The CDR3 is made up of 16 amino acids. Here the CDR3 DNA reads TGTGCCAGCTCATCTCTTCAGGGGTCTGCTGGAAACACCATATATTTT. It encodes CASSSLQGSAGNTIYF.